The rows below give T cell receptor beta chains drawn from one sample of a study of blood T cells in healthy people across ages. TCRdb analysed the 5' RACE reads with MiXCR anew, one entry per CDR3 protein. The table records around 2 million distinct CDR3 sequences, approximately 39% of them present only once. Sequencing used blood. The receptor source for this set is a human donor in good health. The CDR3 runs from the conserved cysteine through the conserved F or W. The D gene is left open where the match is weak. For some rows the clone size is stated as once, few or many, or as a class when expanded; others skip it.

clone_size j_call v_call d_call cdr3_aa cdr3_nt
few TRBJ1-1 TRBV9 - CASSGRSRAPNTEAFF TGTGCCAGCAGCGGCCGTTCCCGGGCCCCGAACACTGAAGCTTTCTTT
- TRBJ2-7 TRBV11-2 TRBD1 CASGSQLTGGDEQYF TGTGCCAGCGGCTCCCAGTTGACAGGGGGCGACGAGCAGTACTTC
once TRBJ1-2 TRBV5-5 - CASSAPSTYGYTF TGTGCCAGCAGCGCACCTTCCACCTATGGCTACACCTTC
- TRBJ2-1 TRBV7-7 - CASSQGGGTTNEQFF TGTGCCAGCAGTCAGGGGGGGGGTACAACCAATGAGCAGTTCTTC
- TRBJ1-2 TRBV7-2 - CASSAPYGDGNYGYTF TGTGCCAGCAGCGCCCCCTACGGGGACGGTAACTATGGCTACACCTTC
- TRBJ2-7 TRBV29-1 - CSVKPLRTYEQYF TGCAGCGTTAAACCGCTCCGGACCTACGAGCAGTACTTC
few TRBJ1-1 TRBV15 TRBD1 CATSSRQGASTEAFF TGTGCCACCAGCAGCAGACAGGGGGCGAGCACTGAAGCTTTCTTT
few TRBJ2-4 TRBV4-1 TRBD2 CASSQGPFGLAGAKNIQYF TGCGCCAGCAGCCAAGGCCCCTTCGGTCTAGCGGGAGCCAAAAACATTCAGTACTTC
few TRBJ2-7 TRBV12-3/TRBV12-4 - CASSFGGAEYEQYF TGTGCCAGCAGTTTTGGAGGGGCGGAATACGAGCAGTACTTC
many TRBJ2-1 TRBV7-9 TRBD1 CASSPRDRLYNEQFF TGTGCCAGCAGCCCTCGGGACAGATTGTACAATGAGCAGTTCTTC
- TRBJ2-3 TRBV7-8 TRBD2 CASSFGSGTGGYTDTQYF TGTGCCAGCAGCTTCGGGTCCGGTACGGGGGGGTACACAGATACGCAGTATTTT
- TRBJ2-1 TRBV20-1 TRBD2 CSARDRLAGGRDEQFF TGCAGTGCTAGAGATCGACTAGCGGGGGGGCGGGATGAGCAGTTCTTC
few TRBJ2-7 TRBV5-1 TRBD1 CASSWTGQLSYEQYF TGCGCCAGCAGCTGGACAGGTCAGTTATCCTACGAGCAGTACTTC
few TRBJ2-7 TRBV7-2 - CASSFNRGLANGYEQYF TGTGCCAGCAGCTTTAACCGTGGACTGGCTAATGGCTACGAGCAGTACTTC
few TRBJ1-4 TRBV5-5 - CASSLETPGIEKLFF TGTGCCAGCAGCTTGGAAACCCCCGGGATTGAAAAACTGTTTTTT
many TRBJ2-3 TRBV9 - CASSVGGITDTQYF TGTGCCAGCAGCGTAGGCGGGATCACAGATACGCAGTATTTT
few TRBJ2-5 TRBV12-3/TRBV12-4 - CASSPGTAGEETQYF TGTGCCAGCAGTCCAGGGACAGCGGGTGAAGAGACCCAGTACTTC
- TRBJ1-4 TRBV5-1 - CASSLLGPGFSTTNEKLFF TGCGCCAGCAGCTTATTGGGTCCAGGATTTTCAACAACTAATGAAAAACTGTTTTTT
- TRBJ1-1 TRBV6-2/TRBV6-3 - CASNSGVNTEAFF TGTGCCAGCAATTCAGGGGTGAACACTGAAGCTTTCTTT
- TRBJ2-7 TRBV2 - CTSSVGREQYF TGTACCAGCAGTGTGGGTAGAGAGCAGTACTTC
- TRBJ2-1 TRBV6-2/TRBV6-3 - CASTWAYEQFF TGTGCCAGCACTTGGGCCTACGAGCAGTTCTTC
few TRBJ1-5 TRBV20-1 - CSARSQPNQPQHF TGCAGTGCTAGGAGCCAGCCTAATCAGCCCCAGCATTTT
few TRBJ1-5 TRBV7-2 - CASSMVQNQPQHF TGTGCCAGCAGCATGGTCCAGAATCAGCCCCAGCATTTT
once TRBJ1-2 TRBV20-1 - CSAKGGGYGYTF TGCAGTGCAAAAGGAGGGGGCTATGGCTACACCTTC
- TRBJ2-1 TRBV13 TRBD2 CASSLMEGERGGCNEQFF TGTGCCAGCAGCTTAATGGAGGGGGAGCGGGGGGGGTGTAATGAGCAGTTCTTC
few TRBJ2-1 TRBV5-1 TRBD1 CASSLIVGTGVGEQFF TGCGCCAGCAGCTTGATAGTCGGGACAGGGGTCGGAGAGCAGTTCTTC
few TRBJ2-1 TRBV7-2 - CASSFQLGLNEQFF TGTGCCAGCAGCTTCCAACTAGGTCTCAATGAGCAGTTCTTC
- TRBJ2-7 TRBV7-2 - CASSSGGLRYEQYF TGTGCCAGCAGCTCCGGAGGACTCCGCTACGAGCAGTACTTC
few TRBJ2-7 TRBV20-1 - CSARDGKGYEQYF TGCAGTGCTAGAGATGGGAAGGGCTACGAGCAGTACTTC
- TRBJ2-7 TRBV10-3 - CATQGGDYEQYF TGTGCCACCCAGGGCGGGGACTACGAGCAGTACTTC
- TRBJ1-1 TRBV20-1 - CSANRETHLGEAFF TGCAGTGCTAACCGGGAGACCCACCTAGGCGAAGCTTTCTTT
few TRBJ2-5 TRBV29-1 TRBD2 CSSLRGEETQYF TGCAGCTCTCTTCGGGGGGAAGAGACCCAGTACTTC
few TRBJ1-2 TRBV10-3 TRBD1 CAISPGTGNYGYTF TGTGCCATCAGTCCCGGGACAGGGAACTATGGCTACACCTTC
few TRBJ2-3 TRBV7-2 - CASSRDRETSDTQYF TGTGCCAGCAGCCGCGACAGAGAGACGTCAGATACGCAGTATTTT
few TRBJ2-5 TRBV7-2 - CASSLGGRGAAETQYF TGTGCCAGCAGCTTAGGAGGCAGGGGAGCAGCAGAGACCCAGTACTTC
- TRBJ2-2 TRBV29-1 - CSVKGQGGNTGELFF TGCAGCGTTAAGGGGCAGGGCGGTAACACCGGGGAGCTGTTTTTT
few TRBJ2-1 TRBV3-1 - CASSPLRTAIYNEQFF TGTGCCAGCAGCCCGCTTAGGACAGCCATTTACAATGAGCAGTTCTTC
many TRBJ2-7 TRBV29-1 TRBD1 CSVATGTGAYEQYF TGCAGCGTCGCAACTGGGACAGGGGCGTACGAGCAGTACTTC
few TRBJ1-2 TRBV27 TRBD1 CASSYTGGIYGYTF TGTGCCAGCAGTTATACAGGGGGTATCTATGGCTACACCTTC
once TRBJ2-1 TRBV27 - CASIQAGALPAEQFF TGTGCCAGCATCCAGGCGGGGGCCCTACCGGCCGAGCAGTTCTTC
- TRBJ1-5 TRBV20-1 TRBD1 CSAGGGTGISPQHF TGCAGTGCTGGAGGTGGGACAGGAATATCTCCCCAGCATTTT
few TRBJ1-5 TRBV7-2 - CASSLGGQYGQPQHF TGTGCCAGCAGCTTAGGTGGCCAGTACGGTCAGCCCCAGCATTTT
few TRBJ2-7 TRBV4-2 TRBD2 CASSQGLTSGRNYEQYF TGTGCCAGCAGCCAAGGTCTTACTAGCGGGAGGAACTACGAGCAGTACTTC
- TRBJ2-7 TRBV4-2 TRBD1 CASSHTGGSSYEQYF TGTGCCAGCAGCCATACAGGGGGGAGCTCCTACGAGCAGTACTTC
- TRBJ2-1 TRBV4-3 - CTSSQDGGGPYNEQFF TGCACCAGCAGCCAAGATGGGGGGGGGCCATACAATGAGCAGTTCTTC
- TRBJ1-2 TRBV11-2 TRBD1 CASSLYPRGPRSYGYTF TGTGCCAGCAGCCTATACCCTAGGGGGCCTAGGAGCTATGGCTACACCTTC
few TRBJ1-5 TRBV20-1 TRBD1 CSANPGQGGNQPQHF TGCAGTGCTAACCCGGGACAGGGCGGCAATCAGCCCCAGCATTTT
few TRBJ2-5 TRBV29-1 - CSVDTSFGETQYF TGCAGCGTAGACACTAGTTTTGGAGAGACCCAGTACTTC
- TRBJ2-1 TRBV4-1 - CASSQDGWGAAEQFF TGCGCCAGCAGCCAAGATGGCTGGGGGGCTGCGGAGCAGTTCTTC
few TRBJ1-5 TRBV7-6 - CASSLQSRDTRPQHF TGTGCCAGCAGCCTCCAATCCCGGGACACTCGGCCCCAGCATTTT